The TCR beta chain under discussion was sequenced for a study of PD-1 blockade in mismatch repair-deficient tumors. Germline CDR1 is SGHRS and CDR2 is YFSETQ. The junction had 8 bases not matched to a gene; V was cut back by 3 bases and J by 0 bases. The length of the CDR3 is 19 residues. All patients were mismatch repair deficient, assessed by either PCR or immunohistochemistry. TCRs were sequenced from a few patients responding to pembrolizumab. Method: immunoSEQ multiplex PCR; TCRdb's copy keeps in-frame clones and lacks some. The table has around 68,000 clones, approximately 80% seen once. Source: peripheral blood, taken 2 weeks after starting pembrolizumab. The chain carries TRBV5-1 and TRBJ2-1, with 14 bases identical to TRBD2. This TCR derives from an adult with mismatch repair-deficient cancer. The DNA for the CDR3 is TGCGCCAGCAGCTCAGGACTAGCGGGAGGCAACCCCTCCTACAATGAGCAGTTCTTC. This codes for CASSSGLAGGNPSYNEQFF.